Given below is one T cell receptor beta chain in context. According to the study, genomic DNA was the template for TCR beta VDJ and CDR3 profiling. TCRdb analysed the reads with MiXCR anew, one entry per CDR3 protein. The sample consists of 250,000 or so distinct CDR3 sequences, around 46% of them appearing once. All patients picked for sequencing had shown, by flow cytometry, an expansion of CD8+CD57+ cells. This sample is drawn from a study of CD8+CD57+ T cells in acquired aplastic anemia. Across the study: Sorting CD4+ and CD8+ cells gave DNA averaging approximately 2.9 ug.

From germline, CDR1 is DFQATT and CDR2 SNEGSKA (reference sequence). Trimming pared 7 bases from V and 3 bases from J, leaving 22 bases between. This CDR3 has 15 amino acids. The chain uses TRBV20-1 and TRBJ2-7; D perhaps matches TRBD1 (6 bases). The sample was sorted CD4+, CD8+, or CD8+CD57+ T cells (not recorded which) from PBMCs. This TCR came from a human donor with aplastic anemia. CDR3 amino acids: CSVRTARGAYYEQYF. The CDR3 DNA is TGCAGTGTTAGGACAGCCAGGGGAGCCTACTACGAGCAGTACTTC.